The rows below give T cell receptor beta chains drawn from one sample of a study of cytomegalovirus exposure and HLA in healthy donors. The assay was immunoSEQ multiplex PCR, and TCRdb's table has in-frame clones only and misses some. Here the sample spans roughly 180,000 clones, just over 75% being singletons. The specimen was PBMCs. Receptors originate from a woman in her 30s in good health and CMV-seropositive. CDR3s include the opening cysteine and the closing phenylalanine or tryptophan. The D gene is left open where the match is weak. Some rows have no size entry. The others give once, few or many, or a class for an expanded clone.

NA	TRBV19	TRBJ2-3	NA	TGTGCCAGTAGTATCGGCAGGTTCACAGATACGCAGTATTTT	CASSIGRFTDTQYF
few	TRBV7-2	TRBJ2-5	TRBD1	TGTGCCAGCAGCGCGGACAGGGTCCAAGAGACCCAGTACTTC	CASSADRVQETQYF
NA	TRBV6-1	TRBJ2-3	TRBD2	TGTGCCAGCAGTGAAGACGCTAGCGGGACCGTGACGTTAGATACGCAGTATTTT	CASSEDASGTVTLDTQYF
NA	TRBV27	TRBJ2-7	TRBD2	TGTGCCAGCAGTTTATCAGGCCTAGCGGGAGTCTGGGAGCAGTACTTC	CASSLSGLAGVWEQYF
NA	TRBV7-2	TRBJ2-2	NA	TGTGCCAGCAGCTTACAGGGAGGAAGCACCGGGGAGCTGTTTTTT	CASSLQGGSTGELFF
NA	TRBV15	TRBJ2-5	NA	TGTGCCACCAGCAGAGATAGTGAAGAGACCCAGTACTTC	CATSRDSEETQYF
NA	TRBV27	TRBJ2-7	NA	TGTGCCAGCAGTTTATCGAGATCATACGAGCAGTACTTC	CASSLSRSYEQYF
NA	TRBV27	TRBJ2-1	NA	TGTGCCAGCAAGGGGGGGGCGGGAGTAGGGGCCTCAAGCTCCTACAATGAGCAGTTCTTC	CASKGGAGVGASSSYNEQFF
once	TRBV9	TRBJ2-1	TRBD2	TGTGCCAGCAGCGTAGATGTACTAGCGGGAGGGGGAAATGAGCAGTTCTTC	CASSVDVLAGGGNEQFF
NA	TRBV19	TRBJ1-5	TRBD1	TGTGCCAGTAGTCCGGGACAGGGGCTGTATAGCAATCAGCCCCAGCATTTT	CASSPGQGLYSNQPQHF
NA	TRBV28	TRBJ2-7	TRBD2	TGTGCCAGCAGTTTCTCGGGACTAGCGGGTTACGAGCAGTACTTC	CASSFSGLAGYEQYF
NA	TRBV6-1	TRBJ1-3	TRBD1	TGTGCCAGCAGATTGGACAGGGGAGCCGACACCATATATTTT	CASRLDRGADTIYF
NA	TRBV27	TRBJ2-2	NA	TGTGCCAGCGGGCCCCAAAGGGGGGGCACCGGGGAGCTGTTTTTT	CASGPQRGGTGELFF
NA	TRBV2	TRBJ2-5	NA	TGTGCCAGCAATCCAGTGCAGCAAGAGACCCAGTACTTC	CASNPVQQETQYF
NA	TRBV11-2	TRBJ1-1	TRBD1	TGTGCCAGCAGCTTAGAACAGGGGGGGCCTAGGGCTTTCTTT	CASSLEQGGPRAFF
NA	TRBV4-2	TRBJ2-3	NA	TGTGCCAGCAGCCAAGTTTCGGTAAGCGAGGTGGATACGCAGTATTTT	CASSQVSVSEVDTQYF
NA	TRBV5-1	TRBJ2-5	NA	TGCGCCAGCAGCTTGAGAGTCTCGGGGTCCCCGGGAGAGACCCAGTACTTC	CASSLRVSGSPGETQYF
NA	TRBV19	TRBJ2-2	TRBD2	TGTGCCAGTACCCCGGGACTAGCGGGAGGGCGAAACACCGGGGAGCTGTTTTTT	CASTPGLAGGRNTGELFF
NA	TRBV30	TRBJ1-3	NA	TGTGCCTGGAAAGTAACGATCGACTCGGGCTCTGGAAACACCATATATTTT	CAWKVTIDSGSGNTIYF
once	TRBV27	TRBJ2-7	TRBD2	TGTGCCAGCAGTGCCCCGACTAGCGGGAGTTCCTACGAGCAGTACTTC	CASSAPTSGSSYEQYF
NA	TRBV27	TRBJ1-1	NA	TGTGCCAGCAGTTCCCTGCTGGGAGGAGCTTTCTTT	CASSSLLGGAFF
few	TRBV9	TRBJ1-5	NA	TGTGCCAGCAGCGTAGTCGTACACGGCAATCAGCCCCAGCATTTT	CASSVVVHGNQPQHF
NA	TRBV10-3	TRBJ1-5	NA	TGTGCCATCGCAGGAACAGCCAAGGATCAGCCCCAGCATTTT	CAIAGTAKDQPQHF
NA	TRBV30	TRBJ2-7	NA	TGTGCCTGGAGTGGCCAGACAGTGAGCGAGCAGTACTTC	CAWSGQTVSEQYF
once	TRBV7-2	TRBJ2-7	NA	TGTGCCAGCAGCTTAGCACAGTCCTACGAGCAGTACTTC	CASSLAQSYEQYF
NA	TRBV6-1	TRBJ1-2	NA	TGTGCCAGCAGTGAAACAGGGTACGGCTACACCTTC	CASSETGYGYTF
NA	TRBV4-3	TRBJ2-1	TRBD2	TGCGCCAGCAGCCAAGAGGGACTAGCGGGAGACAATGAGCAGTTCTTC	CASSQEGLAGDNEQFF
NA	TRBV9	TRBJ2-1	NA	TGTGCCAGCAGCGAGCTAGAGGAGCAGTTCTTC	CASSELEEQFF